This TCR beta chain is drawn from a study of blood T cell repertoires in COVID-19. The protocol was immunoSEQ multiplex PCR, while the TCRdb copy is restricted to in-frame clones and leaves out a portion. Of almost 80,000 clones in the sample, approximately 90% were seen once. The length of the CDR3 is 12 residues. V trimming: 10 bases; J trimming: 4 bases; junction bases outside the gene matches: 2. The V gene's germline CDR1 is MNHNY and CDR2 SVGAGI (reference sequence). This receptor was obtained from a woman over 75 with acute or convalescent COVID-19. The chain recombines TRBV6-6 with TRBJ1-5; TRBD1 aligns across 9 bases. The sample comprised peripheral blood. CDR3 protein: CATGQGNQPQHF. DNA for the CDR3: TGTGCCACCGGACAGGGGAATCAGCCCCAGCATTTT.